This note documents a single T cell receptor (beta chain) sequence. This table comes from immunoSEQ multiplex PCR, and its TCRdb copy is limited to in-frame clones, with some not included. Of 65,000 to 85,000 clones listed, about 95% are singletons. This entry comes from a study of cytomegalovirus exposure and HLA in healthy donors. Germline CDR1 is SGHRS and CDR2 is YFSETQ. This CDR3 region has 13 residues. With 4 bases removed from V and 6 bases from J, the gap between germline ends came to 13 bases. The chain links TRBV5-1 to TRBJ1-2, with a tentative D call TRBD1 (6 bases). The sample was PBMCs. The sequence derives from a woman younger than 35 in good health and CMV-seronegative. This chain's CDR3 is CASSQGQTNGYTF. The CDR3 nucleotides are TGCGCCAGCAGCCAAGGACAGACAAATGGCTACACCTTC.